This TCR beta chain originates from a study of identical twins. Study conclusions and caveats: Conclusions leaned on cross-sectional statistical analysis and did not track the same donors over time. The models systematically underestimated how much out-of-frame TCR alpha was shared in monozygotic twins.

A single record per CDR3 protein comes from TCRdb applying MiXCR to the 5' RACE reads. The table lists about 660,000 distinct CDR3 sequences, 8.6% of them singletons, with about 0.98% in the top ten. Per the germline V gene, CDR1 is SGDLS and CDR2 is YYNGEE. The CDR3 has 15 amino acids. Regarding this clonotype: Its antigen is unidentified. At one boundary the junction diverges from the germline segment, which might be a read error.

This sample also belongs to another study, concerning yellow fever vaccine responses in identical twins.

This TCR was sampled from a young woman in good health. The sample taken for sequencing was PBMCs. The chain couples TRBV9 to TRBJ2-2; 8 nucleotides agree with TRBD2. The CDR3 nucleotides are TGTGCCAGCCAGCGTACTAGCGGTCCCACCGGGGAGCTGGTTTTT. It translates to CASQRTSGPTGELVF.